The 10 T cell receptor beta chains listed next were all sequenced from one sample in a study of shared clonotypes between healthy human individuals. Terminally differentiated effector memory CD45RA+ cells were excluded by CCR7 positive selection of CD45RO-negative cells. Using immunoSEQ multiplex PCR, the repertoire was profiled, and TCRdb retains in-frame clones only, with some absent. This table holds 2 million to 2.5 million clones, less than 95% found once. Sequencing was carried out using naive CD8+ T cells sorted from blood. The receptors were gathered from a man aged 18 to 29 in good health.

The chain employs TRBV7-8 and TRBJ2-1; D gene ambiguous. This CDR3 spans 15 amino acids. Germline V gene data show CDR1 as SGHVS and CDR2 as FQNEAQ. Trimming left V 5 bases short and J 0 bases short, with 11 bases between. CDR3 nucleotide sequence: TGTGCCAGCAGCGGTTCCTTTCCCTCCTACAATGAGCAGTTCTTC. This sequence encodes CASSGSFPSYNEQFF.

The chain couples TRBV7-6 to TRBJ2-1; 10 bases map to TRBD1. Germline V gene lookup returns CDR1 SGHVS and CDR2 FNYEAQ. This CDR3 spans 16 amino acids. J lost 5 bases, V lost 3 bases, and 7 bases had no gene match. In DNA, the CDR3 is TGTGCCAGCAGCTTGGGGGACAGGGGAAATCACAATGAGCAGTTCTTC. Translated: CASSLGDRGNHNEQFF. Combining the CDR3 with reference TRBV7-6 and TRBJ2-1 gives the whole variable domain GAGVSQSPRYKVTKRGQDVALRCDPISGHVSLYWYRQALGQGPEFLTYFNYEAQQDKSGLPNDRFSAERPEGSISTLTIQRTEQRDSAMYRCASSLGDRGNHNEQFFGPGTRLTVL.

The chain employs TRBV13 and TRBJ2-2; the D gene is possibly TRBD1 (6 bases). The CDR3 consists of 12 residues. V was trimmed by 2 bases and J by 11 bases, leaving 9 bases between them. The germline gives CDR1 PRHDT, CDR2 FYEKMQ (reference sequence). The CDR3 sequence is CASSLTGQELFF. The CDR3 nucleotides read TGTGCCAGCAGCTTAACGGGACAAGAGCTGTTTTTT.

The rearrangement uses TRBV5-1 and TRBJ1-2, with D perhaps matching TRBD1 (6 bases). Trimming cost V 0 bases and J 1 base, with 13 bases left between them. Germline loops: CDR1 SGHRS, CDR2 YFSETQ. The CDR3 is 16 residues long. The CDR3 DNA reads as TGCGCCAGCAGCTTGGCCTTTAAGGACAGTAACTATGGCTACACCTTC. As protein: CASSLAFKDSNYGYTF. Variable domain in full (rest from reference TRBV5-1 and TRBJ1-2): KAGVTQTPRYLIKTRGQQVTLSCSPISGHRSVSWYQQTPGQGLQFLFEYFSETQRNKGNFPGRFSGRQFSNSRSEMNVSTLELGDSALYLCASSLAFKDSNYGYTFGSGTRLTVV.

The rearrangement joins TRBV7-9 to TRBJ1-3, with D perhaps TRBD1 (5 bases). Trimming removed 4 bases at V and 0 bases at J, with 13 bases between. Germline V gene data show CDR1 as SEHNR and CDR2 as FQNEAQ (reference sequence). The CDR3 totals 16 residues. The CDR3 reads CASSWIGALSGNTIYF. The CDR3 DNA reads as TGTGCCAGCAGCTGGATTGGGGCACTCTCTGGAAACACCATATATTTT.

About this clone itself: At one end, the junction sequence differs from germline, possibly due to a read error. Other DNA sequences from this sample encode an identical CDR3 as well. The CDR3 spells CASSNSGTAWTEAFF. CDR3 in DNA: TGCGCCAGCAGTAACTCCGGGACGGCGTGGACTGAAGCTTTCTTT. The V and J genes are TRBV6-5 and TRBJ1-1, with a possible D match to TRBD1 (5 bases). CDR1 and CDR2 (germline): MNHEY, SVGAGI. This CDR3 has 15 amino acids.

CDR3 residues: CASSFGAGYFEQFF. The CDR3 nucleotides are TGCGCCAGCAGCTTTGGAGCGGGATACTTTGAGCAGTTCTTC. The rearrangement joins TRBV5-1 to TRBJ2-1; 7 bases fit TRBD2. CDR1 SGHRS and CDR2 YFSETQ come from the germline V gene. CDR3 length: 14 amino acids. Trimming removed 2 bases from V and 9 bases from J; junction bases left unmatched: 8.

J is TRBJ1-2 and V is TRBV6-1; D ambiguous. The CDR3 has 16 amino acids. Trimming left V 1 base short and J 6 bases short, with 18 bases between. Germline lookup yields CDR1 MNHNS and CDR2 SASEGT. The CDR3 sequence is CASSEELVGALDGYTF. In nucleotides, the CDR3 is TGTGCCAGCAGTGAAGAGTTAGTGGGCGCCCTGGATGGCTACACCTTC.

Concerning this clone: The same CDR3 arises from other DNA sequences in this sample as well. The rearrangement joins TRBV27 to TRBJ1-1, with a possible D match to TRBD1 (6 bases). This CDR3 spans 11 amino acids. The germline CDR1 and CDR2 sequences are MNHEY and SMNVEV (reference sequence). Trimming shortened V by 2 bases and J by 11 bases, and 9 bases separated the two germline ends. CDR3 bases: TGTGCCAGCAGTTTAGGGGGCACGGCTTTCTTT. Protein sequence: CASSLGGTAFF.

The V gene is TRBV30, the J gene TRBJ1-1; D ambiguous. The V end was cut by 2 bases, the J end by 7 bases, with 20 bases between. The CDR3 runs 15 residues. Germline V CDR1 and CDR2: GTSNPN, SVGIG (reference sequence). The chain's CDR3 is CAWSLLQRTSYEAFF. The CDR3 DNA reads TGTGCCTGGAGTTTACTACAGAGGACCTCTTATGAAGCTTTCTTT.